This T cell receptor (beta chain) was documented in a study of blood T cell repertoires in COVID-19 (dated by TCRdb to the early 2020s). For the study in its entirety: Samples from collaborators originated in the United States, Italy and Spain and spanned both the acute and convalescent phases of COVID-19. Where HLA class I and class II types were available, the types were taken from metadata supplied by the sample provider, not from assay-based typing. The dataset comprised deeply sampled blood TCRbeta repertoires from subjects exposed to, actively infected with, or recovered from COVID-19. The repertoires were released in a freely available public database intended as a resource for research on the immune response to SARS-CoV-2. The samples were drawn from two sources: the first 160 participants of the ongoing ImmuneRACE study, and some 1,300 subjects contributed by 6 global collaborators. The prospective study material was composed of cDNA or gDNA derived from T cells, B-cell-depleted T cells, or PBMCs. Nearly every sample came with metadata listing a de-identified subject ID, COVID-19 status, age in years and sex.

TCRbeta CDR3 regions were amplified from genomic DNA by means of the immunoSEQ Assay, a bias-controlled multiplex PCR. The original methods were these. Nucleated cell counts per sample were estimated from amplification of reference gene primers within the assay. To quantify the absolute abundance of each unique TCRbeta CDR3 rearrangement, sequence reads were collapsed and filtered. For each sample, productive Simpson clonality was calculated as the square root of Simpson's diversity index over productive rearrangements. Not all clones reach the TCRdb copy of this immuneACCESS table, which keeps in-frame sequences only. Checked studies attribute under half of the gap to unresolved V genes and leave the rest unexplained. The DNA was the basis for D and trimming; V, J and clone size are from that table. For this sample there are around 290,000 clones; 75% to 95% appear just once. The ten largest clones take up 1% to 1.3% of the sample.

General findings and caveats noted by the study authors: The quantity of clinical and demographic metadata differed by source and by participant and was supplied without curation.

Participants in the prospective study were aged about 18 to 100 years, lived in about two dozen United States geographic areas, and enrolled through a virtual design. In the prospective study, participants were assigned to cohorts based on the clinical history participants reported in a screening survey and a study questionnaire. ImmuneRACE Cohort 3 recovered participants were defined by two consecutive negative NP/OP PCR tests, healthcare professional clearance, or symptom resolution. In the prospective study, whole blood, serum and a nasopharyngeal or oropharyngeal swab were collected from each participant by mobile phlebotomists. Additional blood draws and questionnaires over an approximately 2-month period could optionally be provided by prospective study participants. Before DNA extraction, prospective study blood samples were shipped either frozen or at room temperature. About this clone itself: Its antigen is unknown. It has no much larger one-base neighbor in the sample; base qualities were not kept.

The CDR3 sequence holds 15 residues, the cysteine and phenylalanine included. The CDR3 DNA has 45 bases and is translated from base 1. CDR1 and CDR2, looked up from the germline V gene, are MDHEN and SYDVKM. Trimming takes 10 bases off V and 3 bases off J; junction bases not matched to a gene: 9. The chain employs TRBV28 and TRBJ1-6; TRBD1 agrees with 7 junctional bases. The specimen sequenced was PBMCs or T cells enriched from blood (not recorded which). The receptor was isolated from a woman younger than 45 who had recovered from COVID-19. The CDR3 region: CATLGQAGYNSPLHF. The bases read TGTGCCACCCTCGGACAGGCAGGCTATAATTCACCCCTCCACTTT.